One sample yielded the 6 T cell receptor beta chains listed below, sequenced in a study of control samples from healthy donors and cancer patients. Assay: immunoSEQ multiplex PCR; the TCRdb copy retains only in-frame clones and omits some. This table holds tens of thousands of clones, approximately 84% found once. The sequenced sample consisted of PBMCs. The receptors stem from a man in his sixties or seventies with lung cancer.

On this clone itself: In the same sample, other DNA sequences code for this CDR3. The chain carries TRBV6-5 and TRBJ2-7; 8 bases agree with TRBD1. The CDR3 length is 12 residues. Germline V gene sequence: CDR1 MNHEY, CDR2 SVGAGI. Trimming cost V 5 bases and J 4 bases; bases outside gene matches: 1. The DNA of the CDR3 is TGTGCCAGCAGTCGACAGGGGTACGAGCAGTACTTC. Protein sequence: CASSRQGYEQYF.

The CDR3 DNA reads TGTGCCAGCAGCTCCGCCGGGACAGGGGGACCAGATACGCAGTATTTT. It yields the protein CASSSAGTGGPDTQYF. The gene calls are TRBV7-3 and TRBJ2-3; 11 bases fit TRBD1. This CDR3 region has 16 residues. J was trimmed by 4 bases and V by 4 bases; bases with no gene match: 7. Germline CDR1 and CDR2: SGHTA and FQGTGA.

V gene TRBV27 combines with J gene TRBJ1-5; maybe TRBD1 (5 bases). Trimming shortened V by 4 bases and J by 2 bases, and 15 bases separated the two germline ends. The CDR3 loop spans 16 amino acids. The germline gives CDR1 MNHEY, CDR2 SMNVEV (reference sequence). DNA of the CDR3: TGTGCCAGCAGTTATCGCGGGGCGCGTGGCAATCAGCCCCAGCATTTT. Amino acid sequence: CASSYRGARGNQPQHF.

This clone showed up just once. The V gene is TRBV24-1, the J gene TRBJ2-3; the D is unclear. Germline values: CDR1 KGHDR, CDR2 SFDVKD. CDR3 length: 15 amino acids. Trimming stripped 5 bases from V and 2 bases from J, with 13 bases between. The CDR3 region is CATSARVTPTDTQYF. In DNA form, the CDR3 reads TGTGCCACCAGTGCTCGGGTAACACCCACAGATACGCAGTATTTT.

This sequence joins TRBV4-2 and TRBJ2-3; TRBD2 agrees at 9 bases. The V and J ends lost 0 bases and 7 bases, in that order; junction bases with no gene match: 11. Per the germline V gene, CDR1 is LGHNA and CDR2 is YNFKEQ. CDR3 length equals 17 residues. This CDR3 is CASSQDPGAGGINTQYF. The CDR3 DNA follows: TGTGCCAGCAGCCAAGATCCTGGAGCGGGGGGCATCAATACGCAGTATTTT.

The chain recombines TRBV27 with TRBJ2-5, with a tentative D call TRBD2 (5 bases). Germline V gene lookup returns CDR1 MNHEY and CDR2 SMNVEV (reference sequence). V lost 0 bases to trimming and J lost 2 bases, with 7 bases between them. The CDR3 totals 14 residues. The CDR3 sequence is CASSLSRLQETQYF. The CDR3 DNA is TGTGCCAGCAGTTTATCGCGACTACAAGAGACCCAGTACTTC.